One T cell receptor (beta chain) is described in this entry. Its antigen is unknown. At one boundary the junction diverges from the germline segment, which might be a read error. Produced via immunoSEQ multiplex PCR; TCRdb's table is partial and in-frame only. Here the sample spans roughly 70,000 clones, 79% being singletons. This entry comes from a study of T cell responses to AZD1222 COVID-19 vaccine. Overall study results and limits: Unmutated variant regions are reportedly targeted by nearly half of spike-specific TCRs. Baseline seropositivity characterized only a handful of AZD1222 recipients. The CD4 TCRs associated with vaccination extended across spike and predominated at 160-218 and 743-854. After two AZD1222 doses, spike-specific TCR breadth and depth rose versus day 0.

The sample here was peripheral blood, taken on day 0 of MenACWY control vaccination. The clonotype originates from an adult in good health.

CDR3 in DNA: TGTGCTAGCAGCCCAAGACAGGGAGAGACCCAGTACTTC. Its protein product is CASSPRQGETQYF. The chain has TRBV7-7 and TRBJ2-5; 7 nucleotides agree with TRBD1. This CDR3 is 13 amino acids long. Per the germline V gene, CDR1 is SSHAT and CDR2 is FNYEAQ (reference sequence).